Described below is a single T cell receptor beta chain sequence and its context. The entry originates in a study of follicular helper T cells after annual influenza vaccination. Time point indicated: 2014-2015 season, 7 days after vaccination. Adults were given seasonal inactivated influenza vaccine, and blood CD4 subsets were sorted before and after vaccination. Assay: immunoSEQ multiplex PCR; the TCRdb copy retains only in-frame clones and omits some. This repertoire shows several thousand clones, roughly 80% found once; its top ten account for about 3.7%. Sample: CXCR5+ CD38- circulating T follicular helper cells from blood, taken 7 days after influenza vaccination. Subset here: circulating Tfh, non-naive CD4+CXCR5+PD-1+ (ICOS+CD38+ or ICOS-CD38-). This TCR derives from an adult who received the influenza vaccine.

The CDR3 nucleotides are TGTGCCAGCAGTTCGGGACAGGGCGGTCAGCCCCAGCATTTT. It codes for CASSSGQGGQPQHF. The chain carries TRBV5-8 and TRBJ1-5; 9 bases match TRBD1. The CDR3 is 14 amino acids. Germline V gene lookup returns CDR1 SGHTS and CDR2 YDEGEE. Germline trimming cut 5 bases from V and 6 bases from J; bases unmatched to any gene: 6.